These 32 T cell receptor beta chains originate from one sample sequenced in a study of PD-L1 blockade in urothelial cancer (dated by TCRdb to 2017 to 2019). The intended sense of this specimen's time point label: pretreatment peripheral blood. Library prep was done by the immunoSEQ multiplex PCR assay. TCRdb carries this immuneACCESS record with in-frame sequences only. Its versions omit some clonotypes, under half of them owing to an unresolved V gene in the studies checked, with the rest unexplained. The table for this sample lists 60,000 to 75,000 clones; 84% of them were counted only once. Of the sample, about 8.6% is held by the ten largest clones. The source material was PBMCs, sampled around atezolizumab (anti-PD-L1) treatment. These receptors came from a woman between 70 and 85 years old with urothelial cancer.

The chain combines TRBV19 with TRBJ1-2, with D maybe TRBD1 (5 bases). Between the trimmed V and J ends, which lost 1 base and 4 bases, there was a span of 16 bases. In germline, CDR1 is LNHDA, CDR2 SQIVND (reference sequence). The CDR3 totals 16 residues. The CDR3 region has the DNA TGTGCCAGTAGTATAGTCCTGGCAGGGCTCCGCTATGGCTACACCTTC. Translated: CASSIVLAGLRYGYTF.

V and J are TRBV7-3 and TRBJ2-1, with 10 bases identical to TRBD2. Germline CDR1 is SGHTA and CDR2 is FQGTGA. This CDR3 has 15 amino acids. The trim removed 5 bases at V and 1 base at J, leaving 2 bases unmatched. The DNA of the CDR3 is TGTGCCAGCAGCCTAGCGGGAGAATCCTACAATGAGCAGTTCTTC. Translated, it gives CASSLAGESYNEQFF. Looking up the rest from reference TRBV7-3 and TRBJ2-1 gives the full variable domain: GAGVSQTPSNKVTEKGKYVELRCDPISGHTALYWYRQSLGQGPEFLIYFQGTGAADDSGLPNDRFFAVRPEGSVSTLKIQRTERGDSAVYLCASSLAGESYNEQFFGPGTRLTVL.

The J gene is TRBJ2-5, the V gene TRBV29-1; TRBD1 matches at 11 bases. Trimming removed 3 bases from V and 5 bases from J; junction bases left unmatched: 5. Germline values: CDR1 SQVTM, CDR2 ANQGSEA. The CDR3 has 14 amino acids. The DNA for the CDR3 is TGCAGCGTTGATTTTGGACAGGGGGCGGAGACCCAGTACTTC. This codes for CSVDFGQGAETQYF.

This clone was observed a handful of times. The V call is TRBV4-1, the J call TRBJ1-2, with D maybe TRBD1 (6 bases). Trimming took 0 bases from V and 4 from J, leaving 12 bases between them. CDR3 length: 15 amino acids. Germline CDR1 is MGHRA and CDR2 is YSYEKL. The CDR3: CASSQDGAGAYGYTF. The CDR3 DNA follows: TGCGCCAGCAGCCAAGATGGGGCGGGGGCCTATGGCTACACCTTC.

This clone was seen once. The chain links TRBV4-2 to TRBJ2-2; TRBD2 matches at 8 bases. J gave up 0 bases and V 0 bases, and 3 bases lay outside the gene matches. Germline V lookup: CDR1 LGHNA, CDR2 YNFKEQ. This CDR3 has 17 amino acids. In DNA form, the CDR3 reads TGTGCCAGCAGCCAAGAGGGGCGGGGGGCGAACACCGGGGAGCTGTTTTTT. Protein product: CASSQEGRGANTGELFF.

The chain employs TRBV5-1 and TRBJ2-5; D remains ambiguous. V lost 4 bases, J lost 1 base, and 17 bases lay in between. In germline, CDR1 is SGHRS, CDR2 YFSETQ. The CDR3 consists of 16 residues. CDR3 coding DNA: TGCGCCAGCAGCCCTGTGCAAAGCGAGCTCCAAGAGACCCAGTACTTC. This translates into CASSPVQSELQETQYF.

The V and J genes are TRBV15 and TRBJ2-1; 11 bases line up with TRBD2. Unmatched junction bases numbered 12, after V lost 5 bases and J lost 6 bases. The germline gives CDR1 LNHNV, CDR2 YYDKDF (reference sequence). The CDR3 totals 17 residues. CDR3 in DNA: TGTGCCACCAGCCGATGGGCTACTAGCGGGAGAATCAATGAGCAGTTCTTC. Its translation is CATSRWATSGRINEQFF. The entire variable domain, with the rest obtained from reference TRBV15 and TRBJ2-1, is as follows: DAMVIQNPRYQVTQFGKPVTLSCSQTLNHNVMYWYQQKSSQAPKLLFHYYDKDFNNEADTPDNFQSRRPNTSFCFLDIRSPGLGDTAMYLCATSRWATSGRINEQFFGPGTRLTVL.

The gene calls are TRBV6-5 and TRBJ1-3; the match to TRBD1 covers 7 bases. This CDR3 spans 15 amino acids. Unmatched junction bases numbered 2, after V lost 0 bases and J lost 3 bases. The germline gives CDR1 MNHEY, CDR2 SVGAGI. The CDR3 protein is CASSYSGGGGNTIYF. CDR3 sequence (DNA): TGTGCCAGCAGTTACTCAGGGGGCGGTGGAAACACCATATATTTT.

The V call is TRBV9, the J call TRBJ1-3; perhaps TRBD1 as D (5 bases). Germline loops: CDR1 SGDLS, CDR2 YYNGEE. V gave up 5 bases and J gave up 0 bases, with 12 bases separating them. The CDR3 consists of 15 residues. The CDR3 DNA is TGTGCCAGCAGTGGTACAGGCCTCTCTGGAAACACCATATATTTT. Translating gives CASSGTGLSGNTIYF. The whole variable domain, filled in from reference TRBV9 and TRBJ1-3, reads DSGVTQTPKHLITATGQRVTLRCSPRSGDLSVYWYQQSLDQGLQFLIQYYNGEERAKGNILERFSAQQFPDLHSELNLSSLELGDSALYFCASSGTGLSGNTIYFGEGSWLTVV.

The CDR3 region is CSGLSGRAQETQYF. In DNA form, the CDR3 reads TGCAGCGGACTCAGCGGGAGGGCCCAAGAGACCCAGTACTTC. This chain connects TRBV29-1 to TRBJ2-5; TRBD2 matches 10 bases. The J segment lost 1 base and the V segment lost 7 bases, leaving 6 bases of the junction unmatched. Per the germline V gene, CDR1 is SQVTM and CDR2 is ANQGSEA. This CDR3 is built from 14 residues. Full variable domain (remainder filled in from reference TRBV29-1 and TRBJ2-5): SAVISQKPSRDICQRGTSLTIQCQVDSQVTMMFWYRQQPGQSLTLIATANQGSEATYESGFVIDKFPISRPNLTFSTLTVSNMSPEDSSIYLCSGLSGRAQETQYFGPGTRLLVL.

This chain joins TRBV5-1 and TRBJ1-4, with 9 bases lining up with TRBD1. Per the germline V gene, CDR1 is SGHRS and CDR2 is YFSETQ. The CDR3 loop spans 15 amino acids. Losses at the gene ends were 4 bases for V and 7 bases for J; bases not matched to a gene: 8. CDR3: CASSAGQGTAEKLFF. In DNA, the CDR3 is TGCGCCAGCAGCGCCGGACAGGGGACAGCTGAAAAACTGTTTTTT.

The genes are TRBV25-1 and TRBJ1-2, with D uncertain. CDR3 length: 14 residues. Trimming removed 3 bases at V and 4 bases at J, with 12 bases between. Germline values: CDR1 MGHDK, CDR2 SYGVNS. The CDR3 reads CASSDSGLFYGYTF. The CDR3 DNA is TGTGCCAGCAGTGACTCCGGACTTTTCTATGGCTACACCTTC.

The V and J genes are TRBV4-2 and TRBJ2-7; TRBD2 matches 10 bases. This CDR3 region has 16 residues. Trimming removed 0 bases from V and 6 bases from J; junction bases left unmatched: 8. CDR1 and CDR2 from the germline V gene are LGHNA and YNFKEQ. The CDR3 DNA reads as TGTGCCAGCAGCCAAGACCAGCTAGCGGGAGCCGCCGAGCAGTACTTC. Protein: CASSQDQLAGAAEQYF.

The chain joins TRBV27 to TRBJ2-2, with D possibly TRBD1 on 6 matching bases. Germline CDR1 MNHEY, CDR2 SMNVEV (reference sequence). The CDR3 runs 14 residues. V was trimmed by 2 bases and J by 4 bases, leaving 8 bases between them. CDR3 in DNA: TGTGCCAGCAGTTTAAGGACAGCCACCGGGGAGCTGTTTTTT. Translation gives CASSLRTATGELFF.

This clone came up a few times. This sequence joins TRBV10-2 and TRBJ2-1; 10 nucleotides agree with TRBD2. Losses at the gene ends were 6 bases for V and 16 bases for J; bases not matched to a gene: 12. The CDR3 is made up of 13 amino acids. Per the germline V gene, CDR1 is WSHSY and CDR2 is SAAADI. CDR3 region: CASRPQREGTIFF. DNA for the CDR3: TGCGCCAGCAGGCCGCAGCGGGAGGGCACCATTTTCTTC.

This chain joins TRBV4-1 and TRBJ2-3, with a tentative D call TRBD2 (5 bases). The CDR3 extends over 14 amino acids. The germline V and J ends were trimmed by 1 base and 6 bases, with 11 bases remaining between them. The germline CDR1 and CDR2 sequences are MGHRA and YSYEKL. CDR3 sequence (DNA): TGCGCCAGCAGCCAAGGGGGAGATGTGGATACGCAGTATTTT. Protein: CASSQGGDVDTQYF.

The chain couples TRBV28 to TRBJ1-2; D is possibly TRBD1 (5 bases). This CDR3 has 13 residues. Trimming cost V 5 bases and J 5 bases, with 12 bases left between them. Germline CDR1 is MDHEN and CDR2 is SYDVKM. CDR3 nucleotide sequence: TGTGCCAGCAGTCCCCCAGGGATTTATGGCTACACCTTC. This sequence encodes CASSPPGIYGYTF.

This sequence joins TRBV28 and TRBJ2-7; D not resolved. This CDR3 contains 15 residues. The V and J ends lost 6 bases and 2 bases respectively, with 17 bases between them. The germline V gene has CDR1 MDHEN and CDR2 SYDVKM. For the CDR3, the DNA is TGTGCCAGCAGAGTAGGCAGCGCAAACACCTACGAGCAGTACTTC. Its translation: CASRVGSANTYEQYF.

This clone showed up just a few times. The CDR3 loop is CASSQMLGGSGYGYTF. In DNA form, the CDR3 reads TGCGCCAGCAGCCAAATGTTGGGAGGCAGTGGCTATGGCTACACCTTC. This chain connects TRBV4-3 to TRBJ1-2; D ambiguous. This CDR3 is built from 16 residues. V was trimmed by 2 bases and J by 4 bases, leaving 17 bases between them. Germline V gene sequence: CDR1 LGHNA, CDR2 YSLEER.

The sample holds a few counts of this clone. The chain carries TRBV25-1 and TRBJ1-2; 8 bases agree with TRBD1. The CDR3 spans 14 residues. The germline V gene encodes CDR1 MGHDK and CDR2 SYGVNS. V dropped 4 bases and J dropped 4; count of bases not matched to a gene: 5. The DNA for the CDR3 is TGTGCCAGCAGTGCGGACAGGGACGGCTATGGCTACACCTTC. The encoded protein is CASSADRDGYGYTF.

The chain links TRBV6-1 to TRBJ2-5, with D perhaps TRBD1 (6 bases). Deletions cut 2 bases from V and 2 bases from J, with 12 bases between. The CDR3 length is 15 residues. Germline V lookup: CDR1 MNHNS, CDR2 SASEGT. CDR3 nucleotide sequence: TGTGCCAGCAGTGAAAGGGGTAGGGGGCAAGAGACCCAGTACTTC. Amino acid sequence: CASSERGRGQETQYF.

This chain connects TRBV7-9 to TRBJ2-1; TRBD2 agrees at 12 bases. The CDR3 is made up of 15 amino acids. Trimming took 1 base from V and 8 from J; bases not matched to a gene: 3. Germline V gene lookup returns CDR1 SEHNR and CDR2 FQNEAQ (reference sequence). The CDR3 DNA sequence: TGTGCCAGCAGCTTAGGGACTAGCGGGGTGGATGAGCAGTTCTTC. It translates to CASSLGTSGVDEQFF.

The chain joins TRBV29-1 to TRBJ1-1, with TRBD1 as a possible D gene (5 bases). Germline V CDR1 and CDR2: SQVTM, ANQGSEA. CDR3 length equals 14 residues. Between the trimmed V and J ends, which lost 8 bases and 0 bases, there was a span of 16 bases. The CDR3 is CSTDGGTVNTEAFF. The CDR3 nucleotides are TGCAGCACGGATGGGGGGACGGTGAACACTGAAGCTTTCTTT.

The CDR3 nucleotides are TGCAGCCTAAAAAGACTAGCGGGGAACAATGAGCAGTTCTTC. Translated: CSLKRLAGNNEQFF. The gene calls are TRBV29-1 and TRBJ2-1, with 11 bases matching TRBD2. J lost 5 bases, V lost 8 bases, and 8 bases had no gene match. Per the germline V gene, CDR1 is SQVTM and CDR2 is ANQGSEA. This CDR3 spans 14 amino acids.

This chain joins TRBV11-3 and TRBJ2-7; 7 bases agree with TRBD1. The CDR3 consists of 16 residues. The ends lost 7 bases at V and 2 bases at J; junction bases unmatched: 14. Germline V lookup: CDR1 SGHNT, CDR2 YENEEA. The CDR3, as DNA: TGTGCCAGCACCGCTCCACAGGGGTTTTCCCCCTACGAGCAGTACTTC. Translating it yields CASTAPQGFSPYEQYF.

This clone was seen just once. V is TRBV4-3 and J is TRBJ2-7; TRBD1 is a possible D gene (5 bases). Looked up from germline, CDR1 is LGHNA and CDR2 is YSLEER. The V end was cut by 0 bases, the J end by 3 bases, with 9 bases between. This CDR3 spans 14 amino acids. The CDR3 sequence: CASSQETVSYEQYF. The CDR3 DNA sequence: TGCGCCAGCAGCCAAGAGACAGTCAGCTACGAGCAGTACTTC.

V gene TRBV10-2 combines with J gene TRBJ2-1; D is unclear. Trimming removed 7 bases at V and 0 bases at J, with 7 bases between. The CDR3 has 13 amino acids. The germline V gene has CDR1 WSHSY and CDR2 SAAADI. The CDR3 is CASTESSYNEQFF. CDR3 sequence (DNA): TGCGCCAGCACGGAGAGCTCCTACAATGAGCAGTTCTTC.

This clone was observed a handful of times. The chain links TRBV5-3 to TRBJ2-1; D is unresolved. TRBV5-3 is an ORF for which the function is uncertain. Trimming removed 3 bases at V and 11 bases at J, with 6 bases between. The CDR3 has 10 amino acids. The CDR3 sequence: CARSCAQQFF. CDR3 bases: TGTGCCAGAAGCTGCGCCCAGCAGTTCTTC.

The rearrangement joins TRBV19 to TRBJ1-4; 8 positions agree with TRBD1. With V trimmed by 8 bases and J by 7 bases, 9 bases remained unmatched. This CDR3 comprises 14 residues. CDR1 is LNHDA and CDR2 is SQIVND in the germline V gene (reference sequence). The CDR3 bases are TGTGCCAGTCCGCAGGACAGGGAGGGTGAAAAACTGTTTTTT. Protein product: CASPQDREGEKLFF.

Of note for this clone: In this CDR3 the conserved last residue, phenylalanine or tryptophan, is missing, so a read error is likely. J is TRBJ2-7 and V is TRBV30, with 9 bases that match TRBD1. Germline V CDR1 and CDR2: GTSNPN, SVGIG (reference sequence). This CDR3 has 15 amino acids. J was trimmed by 3 bases and V by 5 bases; bases with no gene match: 11. The CDR3 spells CAWGTGTGIVYEQYL. The CDR3 nucleotides read TGTGCCTGGGGTACCGGGACAGGGATCGTCTACGAGCAGTACCTC.

The chain joins TRBV18 to TRBJ2-5; D gene uncertain. Germline CDR1 KGHSH, CDR2 LQKENI. V lost 3 bases and J 2 bases, leaving 4 bases between the germline ends. The CDR3 runs to 12 residues. The CDR3, as DNA: TGTGCCAGCTCACCTCTACAAGAGACCCAGTACTTC. Translating gives CASSPLQETQYF. Full variable domain (rest looked up from reference TRBV18 and TRBJ2-5): NAGVMQNPRHLVRRRGQEARLRCSPMKGHSHVYWYRQLPEEGLKFMVYLQKENIIDESGMPKERFSAEFPKEGPSILRIQQVVRGDSAAYFCASSPLQETQYFGPGTRLLVL.

The CDR3 reads CAWSGGLAANIQYF. The CDR3 coding sequence is TGTGCCTGGAGTGGGGGACTAGCGGCAAACATTCAGTACTTC. This chain connects TRBV30 to TRBJ2-4; 11 nucleotides match TRBD2. J gave up 6 bases and V 1 base, and 2 bases lay outside the gene matches. CDR1 and CDR2 from the germline V gene are GTSNPN and SVGIG (reference sequence). The CDR3 runs 14 residues.